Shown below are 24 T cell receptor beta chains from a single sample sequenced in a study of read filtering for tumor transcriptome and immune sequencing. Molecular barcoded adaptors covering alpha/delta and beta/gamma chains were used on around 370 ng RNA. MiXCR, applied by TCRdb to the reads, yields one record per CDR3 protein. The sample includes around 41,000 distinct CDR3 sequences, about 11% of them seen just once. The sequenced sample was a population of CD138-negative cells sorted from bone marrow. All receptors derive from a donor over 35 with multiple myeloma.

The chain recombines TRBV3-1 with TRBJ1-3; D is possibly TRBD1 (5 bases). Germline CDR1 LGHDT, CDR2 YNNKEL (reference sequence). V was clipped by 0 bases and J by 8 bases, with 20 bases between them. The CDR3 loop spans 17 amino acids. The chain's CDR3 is CASSQDSSGTTFDTIYF. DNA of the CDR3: TGTGCCAGCAGCCAAGATTCAAGCGGGACTACATTCGACACCATATATTTT. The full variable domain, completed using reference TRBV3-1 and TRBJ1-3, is DTAVSQTPKYLVTQMGNDKSIKCEQNLGHDTMYWYKQDSKKFLKIMFSYNNKELIINETVPNRFSPKSPDKAHLNLHINSLELGDSAVYFCASSQDSSGTTFDTIYFGEGSWLTVV.

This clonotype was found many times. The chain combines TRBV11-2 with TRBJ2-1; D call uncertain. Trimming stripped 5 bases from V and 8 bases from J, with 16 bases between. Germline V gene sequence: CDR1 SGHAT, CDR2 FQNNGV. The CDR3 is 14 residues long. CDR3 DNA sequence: TGTGCCAGCAGCCTGAGCCGGGTTTTCGATGAGCAGTTCTTC. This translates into CASSLSRVFDEQFF.

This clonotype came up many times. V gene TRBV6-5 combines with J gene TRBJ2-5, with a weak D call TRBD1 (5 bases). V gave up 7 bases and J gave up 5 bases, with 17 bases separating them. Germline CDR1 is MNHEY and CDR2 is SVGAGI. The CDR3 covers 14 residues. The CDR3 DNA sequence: TGTGCCAGCAACTCCCCAGGCAGGGTGGAGACCCAGTACTTC. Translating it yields CASNSPGRVETQYF.

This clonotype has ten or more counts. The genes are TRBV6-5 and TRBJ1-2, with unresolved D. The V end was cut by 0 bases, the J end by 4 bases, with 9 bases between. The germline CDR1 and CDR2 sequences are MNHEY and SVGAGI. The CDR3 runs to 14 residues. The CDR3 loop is CASSYSFGSYGYTF. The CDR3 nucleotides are TGTGCCAGCAGTTACTCTTTCGGTAGCTATGGCTACACCTTC.

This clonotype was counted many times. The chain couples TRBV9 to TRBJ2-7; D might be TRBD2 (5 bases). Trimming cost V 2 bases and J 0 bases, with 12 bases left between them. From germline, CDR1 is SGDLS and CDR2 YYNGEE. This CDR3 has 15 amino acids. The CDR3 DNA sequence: TGTGCCAGCAGCGTCGGACTTGGCAGCTCCTACGAGCAGTACTTC. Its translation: CASSVGLGSSYEQYF.

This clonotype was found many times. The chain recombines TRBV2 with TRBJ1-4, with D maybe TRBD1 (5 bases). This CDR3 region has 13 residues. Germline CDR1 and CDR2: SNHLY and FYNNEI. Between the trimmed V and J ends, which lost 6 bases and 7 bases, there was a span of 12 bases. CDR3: CASSYGTGEKLFF. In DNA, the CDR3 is TGTGCCAGCAGCTACGGGACTGGTGAAAAACTGTTTTTT.

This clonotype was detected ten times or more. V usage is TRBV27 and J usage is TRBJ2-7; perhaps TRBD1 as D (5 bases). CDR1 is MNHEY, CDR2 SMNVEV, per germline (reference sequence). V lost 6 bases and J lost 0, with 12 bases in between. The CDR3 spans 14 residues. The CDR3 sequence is CASRAQASSYEQYF. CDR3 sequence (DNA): TGTGCCAGCAGAGCACAGGCGTCCTCCTACGAGCAGTACTTC.

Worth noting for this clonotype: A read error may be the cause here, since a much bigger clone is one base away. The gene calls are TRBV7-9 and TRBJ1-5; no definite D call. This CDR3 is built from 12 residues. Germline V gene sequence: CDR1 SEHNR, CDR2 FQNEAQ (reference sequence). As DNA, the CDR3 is TGTGCCAGCAGCCAAATGGGTCAGCCCCGGCATTTT. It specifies CASSQMGQPRHF.

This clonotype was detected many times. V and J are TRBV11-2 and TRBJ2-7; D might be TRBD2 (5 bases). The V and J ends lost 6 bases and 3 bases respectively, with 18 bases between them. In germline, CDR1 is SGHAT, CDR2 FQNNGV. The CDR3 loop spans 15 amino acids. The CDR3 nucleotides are TGTGCCAGCAGTATTCCGCTAGCCCGGTACTACGAGCAGTACTTC. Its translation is CASSIPLARYYEQYF.

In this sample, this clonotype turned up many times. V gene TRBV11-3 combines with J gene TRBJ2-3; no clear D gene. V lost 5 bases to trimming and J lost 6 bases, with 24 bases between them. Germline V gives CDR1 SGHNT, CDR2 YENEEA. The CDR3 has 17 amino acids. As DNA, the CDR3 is TGTGCCAGCAGCCCTCGTCCTGCGGTCACCGCTCCCGATACGCAGTATTTT. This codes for CASSPRPAVTAPDTQYF.

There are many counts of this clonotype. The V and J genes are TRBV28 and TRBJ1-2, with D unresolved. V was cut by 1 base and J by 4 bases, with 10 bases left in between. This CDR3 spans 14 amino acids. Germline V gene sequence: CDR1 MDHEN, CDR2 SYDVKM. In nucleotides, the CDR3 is TGTGCCAGCAGTTTATATTCTCTTCCCTATGGCTACACCTTC. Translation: CASSLYSLPYGYTF.

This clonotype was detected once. CDR3 in DNA: TGCGCCAGCAGCACCTCTAGCGGGGGGTTATACGAGCAGTACTTC. Its translation is CASSTSSGGLYEQYF. V usage is TRBV5-1 and J usage is TRBJ2-7; TRBD2 agrees at 11 bases. This CDR3 has 15 amino acids. Germline trimming cut 4 bases from V and 4 bases from J; bases unmatched to any gene: 7. CDR1 is SGHRS, CDR2 YFSETQ, per germline.

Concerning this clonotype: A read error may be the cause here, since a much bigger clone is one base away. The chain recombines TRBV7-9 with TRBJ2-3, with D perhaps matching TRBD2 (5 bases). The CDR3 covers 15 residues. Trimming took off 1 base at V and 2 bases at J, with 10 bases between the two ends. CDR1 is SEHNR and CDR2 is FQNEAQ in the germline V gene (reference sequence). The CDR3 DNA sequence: TGTGCCAGCAGCTTAGTCGGGGATAACACAGATACGCAGTATTTT. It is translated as CASSLVGDNTDTQYF.

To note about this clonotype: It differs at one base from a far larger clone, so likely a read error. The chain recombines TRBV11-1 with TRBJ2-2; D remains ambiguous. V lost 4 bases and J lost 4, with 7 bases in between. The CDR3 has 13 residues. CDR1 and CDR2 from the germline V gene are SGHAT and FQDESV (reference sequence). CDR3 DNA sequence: TGTGCCAGCAGCTCCGTGAGCACCGGGGAGCTGTTTTTT. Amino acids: CASSSVSTGELFF. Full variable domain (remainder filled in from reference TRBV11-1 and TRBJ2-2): EAEVAQSPRYKITEKSQAVAFWCDPISGHATLYWYRQILGQGPELLVQFQDESVVDDSQLPKDRFSAERLKGVDSTLKIQPAELGDSAMYLCASSSVSTGELFFGEGSRLTVL.

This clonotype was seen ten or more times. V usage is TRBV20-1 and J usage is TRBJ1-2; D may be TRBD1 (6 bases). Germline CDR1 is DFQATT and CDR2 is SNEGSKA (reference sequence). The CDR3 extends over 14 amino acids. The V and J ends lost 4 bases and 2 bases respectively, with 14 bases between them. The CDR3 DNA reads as TGCAGTGCTAACCCCAGGGGTGGGAACTATGGCTACACCTTC. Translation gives CSANPRGGNYGYTF.

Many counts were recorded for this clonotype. CDR3 DNA sequence: TGTGCCAGCAGCTCCCAAACAGGGCTCGGTTCACCCCTCCACTTT. Residues: CASSSQTGLGSPLHF. This chain uses TRBV5-5 with TRBJ1-6, with D perhaps matching TRBD1 (6 bases). Per germline, CDR1 SGHKS and CDR2 YYEKEE (reference sequence). The CDR3 is 15 residues long. The ends were cut back, 3 bases at V and 9 bases at J, with 16 bases in the middle.

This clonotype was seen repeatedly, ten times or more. CDR3 amino acids: CASNPGDSSYEQYF. As DNA, the CDR3 is TGTGCCAGCAACCCAGGGGACAGCTCCTACGAGCAGTACTTC. The rearrangement joins TRBV6-5 to TRBJ2-7; 7 nucleotides agree with TRBD1. The V gene's germline CDR1 is MNHEY and CDR2 SVGAGI. The CDR3 totals 14 residues. V lost 7 bases, J lost 0 bases, and 6 bases stayed unmatched.

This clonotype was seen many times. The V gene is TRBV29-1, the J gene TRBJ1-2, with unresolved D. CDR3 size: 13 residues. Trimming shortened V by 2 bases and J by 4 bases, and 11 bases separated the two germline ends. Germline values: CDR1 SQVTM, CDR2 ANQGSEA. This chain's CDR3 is CSVEPRRSYGYTF. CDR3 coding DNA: TGCAGCGTTGAACCCCGTCGAAGCTATGGCTACACCTTC.

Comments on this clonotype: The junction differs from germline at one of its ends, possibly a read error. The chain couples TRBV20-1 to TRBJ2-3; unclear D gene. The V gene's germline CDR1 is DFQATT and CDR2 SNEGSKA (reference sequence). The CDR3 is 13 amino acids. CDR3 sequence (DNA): TGCCGTGCCTTGGGCCTTGCCGCAGATACGCAGTATTTT. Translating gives CRALGLAADTQYF.

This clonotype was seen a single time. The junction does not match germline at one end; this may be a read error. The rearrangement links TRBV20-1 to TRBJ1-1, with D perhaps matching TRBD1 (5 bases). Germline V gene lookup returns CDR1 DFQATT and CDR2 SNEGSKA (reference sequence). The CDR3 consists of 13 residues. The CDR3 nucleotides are TGCTGTGCCCGACAGAGCGGGGGGACCGAAGCTTTCTTT. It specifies CCARQSGGTEAFF.

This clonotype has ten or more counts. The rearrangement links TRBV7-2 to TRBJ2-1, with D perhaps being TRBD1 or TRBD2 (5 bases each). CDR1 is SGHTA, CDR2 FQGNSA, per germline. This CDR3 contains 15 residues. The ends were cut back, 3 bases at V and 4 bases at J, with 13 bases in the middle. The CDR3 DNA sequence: TGTGCCAGCAGCTTGAACCGGGACGGATACAATGAGCAGTTCTTC. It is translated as CASSLNRDGYNEQFF. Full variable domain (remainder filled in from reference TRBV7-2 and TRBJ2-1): GAGVSQSPSNKVTEKGKDVELRCDPISGHTALYWYRQSLGQGLEFLIYFQGNSAPDKSGLPSDRFSAERTGGSVSTLTIQRTQQEDSAVYLCASSLNRDGYNEQFFGPGTRLTVL.

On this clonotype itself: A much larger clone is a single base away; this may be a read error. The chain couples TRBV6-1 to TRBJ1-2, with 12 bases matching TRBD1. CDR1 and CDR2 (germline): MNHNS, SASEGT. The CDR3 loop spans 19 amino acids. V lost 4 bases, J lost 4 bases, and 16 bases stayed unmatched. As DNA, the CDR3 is TGTGCCAGCAGTGTCTATTTACTGGGACAGGGGGCGTCAGGCTATGGCTACACCTTC. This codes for CASSVYLLGQGASGYGYTF.

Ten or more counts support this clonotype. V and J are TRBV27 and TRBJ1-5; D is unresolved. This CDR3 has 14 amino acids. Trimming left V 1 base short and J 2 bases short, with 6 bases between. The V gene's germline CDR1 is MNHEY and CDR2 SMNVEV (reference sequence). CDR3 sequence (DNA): TGTGCCAGCAGTTTATTCCAGGGCAATCAGCCCCAGCATTTT. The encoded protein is CASSLFQGNQPQHF.

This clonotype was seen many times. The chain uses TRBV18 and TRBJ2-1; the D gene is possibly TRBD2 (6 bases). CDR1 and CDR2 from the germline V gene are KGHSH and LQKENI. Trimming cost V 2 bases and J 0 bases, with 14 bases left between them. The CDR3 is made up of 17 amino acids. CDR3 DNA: TGTGCCAGCTCACCAGCCGGGACTTCTAGCTCCTACAATGAGCAGTTCTTC. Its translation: CASSPAGTSSSYNEQFF.